The 11 T cell receptor beta chains presented below share a single source sample, sequenced in a study of T cells after yellow fever vaccination. From the 5' RACE reads, TCRdb called clonotypes with MiXCR, one entry per CDR3 protein. The data hold a few hundred thousand distinct CDR3 sequences, with 3.6% observed a single time. Specimen: PBMCs, collected on the day of the yellow fever booster vaccination. These receptors originate from a man between 18 and 35 years old who received the YFV17D yellow fever vaccine.

This clonotype was seen only a few times. This chain uses TRBV12-3 or TRBV12-4 with TRBJ2-5; D ambiguous. Trimming removed 5 bases at V and 1 base at J, with 11 bases between. The CDR3 spans 14 residues. In DNA, the CDR3 is TGTGCCAGCAGTGCTCTTATTACCCAAGAGACCCAGTACTTC. Translation: CASSALITQETQYF.

This clonotype was counted between two and nine times. V and J are TRBV4-1 and TRBJ1-5; D perhaps matches TRBD1 (6 bases). The CDR3 consists of 17 residues. Trimming cost V 0 bases and J 7 bases, with 19 bases left between them. Germline CDR1 MGHRA, CDR2 YSYEKL. The CDR3 bases are TGCGCCAGCAGCCAAGAAAGGGGGGTAGCAGGGGCCCAGCCCCAGCATTTT. Protein product: CASSQERGVAGAQPQHF.

This clonotype was seen repeatedly, ten times or more. The rearrangement uses TRBV5-1 and TRBJ1-1, with TRBD1 identical over 11 bases. Germline V gene sequence: CDR1 SGHRS, CDR2 YFSETQ. J lost 9 bases, V lost 4 bases, and 11 bases had no gene match. This CDR3 is 15 amino acids long. CDR3 DNA sequence: TGCGCCAGCAGCGGCGGACAGGGGGCCACTCGCCAAGCTTTCTTT. Protein: CASSGGQGATRQAFF.

With regard to this clonotype: It may be a read error: a sequence one base away is much more abundant. V usage is TRBV6-5 and J usage is TRBJ1-1, with D possibly being TRBD1 (6 bases). The ends were cut back, 2 bases at V and 7 bases at J, with 17 bases in the middle. The CDR3 sequence is 15 residues long. Per the germline V gene, CDR1 is MNHEY and CDR2 is SVGAGI. The CDR3: CASSYGLWGDNEAFF. For the CDR3, the DNA is TGTGCCAGCAGTTACGGGCTCTGGGGGGACAATGAAGCTTTCTTT.

This clonotype has ten or more counts. The chain uses TRBV9 and TRBJ2-7; maybe TRBD1 (5 bases). CDR3 size: 15 residues. The V gene's germline CDR1 is SGDLS and CDR2 YYNGEE. V was shortened by 0 bases and J by 2 bases, with 12 bases between the two germline ends. CDR3 amino acids: CASSVVHRPPYEQYV. The DNA of the CDR3 is TGTGCCAGCAGCGTAGTGCACAGGCCGCCCTACGAGCAGTACGTC.

This clonotype appeared many times. The CDR3 here is CASSLGGQRLTV. The CDR3 bases are TGTGCCAGCAGCTTAGGAGGACAGCGATTGACTGTC. The gene calls are TRBV11-2 and TRBJ2-7; TRBD1 is a possible D gene (6 bases). The CDR3 sequence is 12 residues long. Germline V gene lookup returns CDR1 SGHAT and CDR2 FQNNGV.

This clonotype was counted between two and nine times. The V and J genes are TRBV20-1 and TRBJ2-7; D is perhaps TRBD1 (6 bases). Germline CDR1 DFQATT, CDR2 SNEGSKA (reference sequence). The CDR3 is 12 residues long. V dropped 6 bases and J dropped 4 bases, with 13 bases sitting between them. For the CDR3, the DNA is TGCAGTGCCAGGGGTTTTACGTACGAGCAGTACTTC. Protein: CSARGFTYEQYF.

The chain employs TRBV12-3 or TRBV12-4 and TRBJ1-2, with TRBD1 identical over 9 bases. This CDR3 spans 16 amino acids. V was clipped by 2 bases and J by 2 bases; unmatched bases: 6. CDR3 nucleotide sequence: TGTGCCAGCAGTTTAAACATCGGACAGGGGAACTATGGCTACACCTTC. Amino acids: CASSLNIGQGNYGYTF.

In this sample, this clonotype turned up many times. The genes are TRBV5-1 and TRBJ2-5; tentatively, D is TRBD1 (6 bases). Germline CDR1 reads SGHRS; CDR2 reads YFSETQ. CDR3 length: 15 amino acids. V lost 4 bases, J lost 1 base, and 14 bases lay in between. The CDR3 protein is CASSRNWDTQETQYF. The CDR3 DNA is TGCGCCAGCAGCCGGAATTGGGACACCCAAGAGACCCAGTACTTC. Full variable domain (missing parts from reference TRBV5-1 and TRBJ2-5): KAGVTQTPRYLIKTRGQQVTLSCSPISGHRSVSWYQQTPGQGLQFLFEYFSETQRNKGNFPGRFSGRQFSNSRSEMNVSTLELGDSALYLCASSRNWDTQETQYFGPGTRLLVL.

This clonotype has only a few counts. V usage is TRBV25-1 and J usage is TRBJ2-6, with D possibly TRBD2 on 7 matching bases. The CDR3 is made up of 17 amino acids. Germline V lookup: CDR1 MGHDK, CDR2 SYGVNS. The V gene lost 3 bases and the J gene lost 3 bases, with 15 bases spanning the gap. CDR3 nucleotides: TGTGCCAGCAGTGAGGGGGGGCGTTTTCTTGGGGCCAACGTCCTGACTTTC. This encodes CASSEGGRFLGANVLTF.

This clonotype was seen repeatedly, ten times or more. The rearrangement links TRBV9 to TRBJ1-1; D uncertain. This CDR3 has 14 residues. In germline, CDR1 is SGDLS, CDR2 YYNGEE. V was cut by 1 base and J by 1 base, with 8 bases left in between. The CDR3 loop is CASSVTAENTEAFF. In DNA form, the CDR3 reads TGTGCCAGCAGCGTAACAGCAGAGAACACTGAAGCTTTCTTT.